Sequencing of this T cell receptor (beta chain) was carried out in a study of cytomegalovirus exposure and HLA in healthy donors. Overall study results and limits: A later analysis found common viral pathogens apparently linked to several of the most significant clusters. Sequencing depth across donors, presence/absence analyses assumed, was roughly uniform. 87-base-pair reads could not separate some V segments, including TRBV6-2 and TRBV6-3.

A multiplex PCR was run with 60 Vbeta primers and 13 Jbeta primers. The method was immunoSEQ multiplex PCR; TCRdb's version includes in-frame clones alone and lacks a portion of them. The table lists approximately 150,000 clones, over 65% of them singletons. With regard to this clone: Its antigen is undetermined.

It was healthy bone marrow donors who served as donors. CDR3 length: 15 amino acids. V lost 2 bases and J 4 bases, leaving 14 bases between the germline ends. The V gene's germline CDR1 is LNHDA and CDR2 SQIVND (reference sequence). The gene calls are TRBV19 and TRBJ1-2; D not resolved. Sample: PBMCs. The TCR sequence derives from a man in his forties or fifties in good health and CMV-seropositive. Here the CDR3 DNA reads TGTGCCAGTAGTATAATGGCCCCCCGAGGCTATGGCTACACCTTC. Its protein is CASSIMAPRGYGYTF.